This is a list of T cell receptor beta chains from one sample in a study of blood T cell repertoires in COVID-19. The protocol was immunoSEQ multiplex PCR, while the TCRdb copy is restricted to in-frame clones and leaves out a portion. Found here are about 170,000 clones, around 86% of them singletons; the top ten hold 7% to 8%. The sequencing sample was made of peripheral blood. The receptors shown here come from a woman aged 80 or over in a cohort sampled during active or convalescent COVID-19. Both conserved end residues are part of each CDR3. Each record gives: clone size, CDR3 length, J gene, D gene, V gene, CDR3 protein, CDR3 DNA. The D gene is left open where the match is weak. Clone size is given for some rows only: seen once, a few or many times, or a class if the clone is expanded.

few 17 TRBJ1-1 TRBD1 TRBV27 CASSLGTGLIRGTEAFF TGTGCCAGCAGTTTGGGGACAGGGCTGATAAGAGGAACTGAAGCTTTCTTT
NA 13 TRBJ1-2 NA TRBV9 CASSVKSGGGYTF TGTGCCAGCAGCGTCAAGTCCGGGGGAGGCTACACCTTC
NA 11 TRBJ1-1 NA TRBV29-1 CSVGANTEAFF TGCAGCGTTGGGGCCAACACTGAAGCTTTCTTT
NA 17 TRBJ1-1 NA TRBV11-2 CASSLGRGSHRGTEAFF TGTGCCAGCAGCTTAGGAAGGGGGTCCCACAGAGGCACTGAAGCTTTCTTT
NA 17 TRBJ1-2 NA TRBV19 CASSIVAPPGGYSGYTF TGTGCCAGTAGTATAGTTGCCCCTCCGGGGGGCTACTCTGGCTACACCTTC
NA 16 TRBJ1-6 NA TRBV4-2 CASRRAGFRYNSPLHF TGTGCCAGCAGAAGGGCAGGGTTTCGTTATAATTCACCCCTCCACTTT
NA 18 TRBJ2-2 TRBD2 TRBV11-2 CASSLTSGGYTNTGELFF TGTGCCAGCAGCTTGACTAGCGGGGGCTATACGAACACCGGGGAGCTGTTTTTT
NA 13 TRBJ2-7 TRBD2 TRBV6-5 CASRRGLVDEQYF TGTGCCAGCAGACGGGGACTAGTCGACGAGCAGTACTTC
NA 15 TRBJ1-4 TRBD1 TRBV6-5 CASSYRGQGVEKLFF TGTGCCAGCAGTTACAGGGGACAGGGGGTCGAAAAACTGTTTTTT
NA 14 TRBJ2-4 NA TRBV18 CASSFPLAKNIQYF TGTGCCAGCTCATTCCCTTTAGCCAAAAACATTCAGTACTTC
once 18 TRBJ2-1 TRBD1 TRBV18 CASSPPRPGQTFEGEQFF TGTGCCAGCTCACCACCGCGACCGGGACAGACCTTTGAGGGTGAGCAGTTCTTC
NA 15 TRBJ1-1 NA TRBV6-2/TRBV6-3 CASSYLGAMNTEAFF TGTGCCAGCAGTTACCTTGGGGCCATGAACACTGAAGCTTTCTTT
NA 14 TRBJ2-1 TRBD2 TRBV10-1 CASSERLANNEQFF TGCGCCAGCAGTGAGAGACTAGCCAACAATGAGCAGTTCTTC
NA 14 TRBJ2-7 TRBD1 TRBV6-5 CASKDRGHPYEQYF TGTGCCAGCAAGGACAGGGGGCACCCCTACGAGCAGTACTTC
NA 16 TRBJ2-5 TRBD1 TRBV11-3 CASSSAGTGAQETQYF TGTGCCAGCAGCTCAGCCGGGACAGGGGCCCAAGAGACCCAGTACTTC
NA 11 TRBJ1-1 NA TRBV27 CASRGNTEAFF TGTGCCAGCCGAGGGAACACTGAAGCTTTCTTT